One and the same sample provided the 26 T cell receptor beta chains below, sequenced in a study of cytomegalovirus exposure and HLA in healthy donors. The PCR contained 60 Vbeta and 13 Jbeta primers. The repertoire was sequenced with immunoSEQ multiplex PCR; TCRdb's copy has only in-frame clones and lacks some. The data hold roughly 140,000 clones, with just under 70% observed a single time. The sequenced material came from PBMCs. These receptors all come from a man aged 55-75 years in good health and CMV-seronegative.

The chain has TRBV5-1 and TRBJ1-1; D might be TRBD1 (6 bases). Germline loops: CDR1 SGHRS, CDR2 YFSETQ. The V and J ends lost 5 bases and 1 base respectively, with 9 bases between them. This CDR3 is built from 13 residues. The CDR3 nucleotides are TGCGCCAGCAGAAACAGGGAGAACACTGAAGCTTTCTTT. Its translation: CASRNRENTEAFF.

For the CDR3, the DNA is TGTGCCAGCAGGGCTAGCGAGAACACCGGGGAGCTGTTTTTT. Translating gives CASRASENTGELFF. This chain uses TRBV6-4 with TRBJ2-2; possibly TRBD2 for D (6 bases). V was clipped by 6 bases and J by 1 base, with 9 bases between them. The CDR3 length is 14 residues. The germline V gene encodes CDR1 MRHNA and CDR2 SNTAGT.

The table lists this clone with a few counts. This chain joins TRBV30 and TRBJ1-4; tentative D call: TRBD1 (5 bases). The ends were cut back, 5 bases at V and 8 bases at J, with 21 bases in the middle. This CDR3 has 15 residues. The germline gives CDR1 GTSNPN, CDR2 SVGIG (reference sequence). DNA of the CDR3: TGTGCCTGGTCCCGGGACTCCCTGAGGATCGAAAAACTGTTTTTT. Its protein product is CAWSRDSLRIEKLFF.

The J gene is TRBJ1-1, the V gene TRBV19, with no clear D. Germline assignment: CDR1 LNHDA and CDR2 SQIVND (reference sequence). Trimming left V 4 bases short and J 4 bases short, with 10 bases between. The CDR3 is 13 residues long. The CDR3 DNA is TGTGCCAGTAGTAGAGGGATGGGCACTGAAGCTTTCTTT. The encoded protein is CASSRGMGTEAFF.

The chain links TRBV6-1 to TRBJ2-5; 8 bases align to TRBD2. The end of the DNA fits TRBJ2-7 better, so the J call may be wrong. The CDR3 loop spans 14 amino acids. CDR1 and CDR2 (germline): MNHNS, SASEGT. CDR3 protein: CASTPSGFINEQYF. CDR3 sequence (DNA): TGTGCCAGCACCCCTAGCGGGTTTATCAACGAGCAGTACTTC.

This clone was detected only a few times. V gene TRBV5-1 combines with J gene TRBJ2-2, with D unclear. Trimming left V 0 bases short and J 4 bases short, with 4 bases between. The CDR3 is 13 amino acids. Germline-derived CDR1 and CDR2 are SGHRS and YFSETQ. The DNA of the CDR3 is TGCGCCAGCAGCTTGGCCGGCACCGGGGAGCTGTTTTTT. Protein sequence: CASSLAGTGELFF.

V usage is TRBV5-1 and J usage is TRBJ1-3, with no clear D. In germline, CDR1 is SGHRS, CDR2 YFSETQ. This CDR3 region has 15 residues. Trimming removed 0 bases at V and 4 bases at J, with 11 bases between. CDR3 protein: CASSLVGGEGNTIYF. The DNA for the CDR3 is TGCGCCAGCAGCTTGGTTGGAGGTGAGGGAAACACCATATATTTT.

The CDR3 DNA sequence: TGTGCCGTCTATTCCGCGGGGTTCAACAATGAGCAGTTCTTC. It specifies CAVYSAGFNNEQFF. This chain joins TRBV10-3 and TRBJ2-1; TRBD2 might be the D (6 bases). V was shortened by 11 bases and J by 5 bases, with 19 bases between the two germline ends. The CDR3 has 14 residues. Germline assignment: CDR1 ENHRY and CDR2 SYGVKD.

This chain connects TRBV28 to TRBJ2-7, with unresolved D. CDR3 size: 14 residues. V lost 5 bases to trimming and J lost 4 bases, with 15 bases between them. Per the germline V gene, CDR1 is MDHEN and CDR2 is SYDVKM. The CDR3 protein is CASSPPPYEYEQYF. The CDR3 DNA follows: TGTGCCAGCAGTCCCCCCCCGTATGAGTACGAGCAGTACTTC.

The chain uses TRBV18 and TRBJ2-2; D is possibly TRBD1 (6 bases). CDR1 and CDR2 from the germline V gene are KGHSH and LQKENI. The CDR3 spans 16 residues. V lost 1 base to trimming and J lost 1 base, with 10 bases between them. CDR3 loop: CASSPQTGKNTGELFF. The CDR3 DNA sequence: TGTGCCAGCTCACCACAAACAGGGAAGAACACCGGGGAGCTGTTTTTT. Full variable domain (outside the CDR3, taken from reference TRBV18 and TRBJ2-2): NAGVMQNPRHLVRRRGQEARLRCSPMKGHSHVYWYRQLPEEGLKFMVYLQKENIIDESGMPKERFSAEFPKEGPSILRIQQVVRGDSAAYFCASSPQTGKNTGELFFGEGSRLTVL.

CDR3 bases: TGTGCCAGTAGTAGGGACAGCGCAAACTATGGCTACACCTTC. Its translation is CASSRDSANYGYTF. The gene calls are TRBV19 and TRBJ1-2, with 7 bases identical to TRBD1. With 4 bases clipped from V and 2 bases from J, the junction kept 4 bases outside the gene matches. The V gene's germline CDR1 is LNHDA and CDR2 SQIVND (reference sequence). This CDR3 is 14 amino acids long.

V and J are TRBV6-5 and TRBJ2-7; a weak D match, TRBD1 (6 bases). Germline CDR1 reads MNHEY; CDR2 reads SVGAGI. This CDR3 comprises 11 residues. Between the trimmed V and J ends, which lost 7 bases and 4 bases, there was a span of 8 bases. This CDR3 reads CASTQGYEQYF. As DNA, the CDR3 is TGTGCCAGCACCCAGGGGTACGAGCAGTACTTC.

The rearrangement joins TRBV19 to TRBJ1-4; D possibly corresponds to TRBD1 (6 bases). V dropped 4 bases and J dropped 5 bases, with 11 bases sitting between them. Germline CDR1 is LNHDA and CDR2 is SQIVND (reference sequence). The CDR3 spans 14 residues. Here the CDR3 reads CASSTDSGNEKLFF. In DNA, the CDR3 is TGTGCCAGTAGTACGGACAGCGGAAATGAAAAACTGTTTTTT.

This clone has only a few counts. The chain joins TRBV30 to TRBJ1-6; the match to TRBD1 covers 7 bases. V shed 1 base, J shed 8 bases, and the junction held 11 bases outside the gene matches. The CDR3 consists of 16 residues. Per germline, CDR1 GTSNPN and CDR2 SVGIG (reference sequence). CDR3 nucleotide sequence: TGTGCCTGGAGTGGAATCGAGACAGGGCTTGATTCACCCCTCCACTTT. As protein: CAWSGIETGLDSPLHF.

The chain links TRBV27 to TRBJ1-1; weak D call: TRBD1 (6 bases). CDR3 length: 14 residues. Trimming cost V 7 bases and J 1 base, with 13 bases left between them. CDR1 and CDR2 (germline): MNHEY, SMNVEV (reference sequence). The CDR3 sequence: CASKSGTKNTEAFF. CDR3 sequence (DNA): TGTGCCAGCAAGTCCGGGACAAAGAACACTGAAGCTTTCTTT.

Only a few counts were recorded for this clone. This chain uses TRBV5-1 with TRBJ2-1, with 7 bases fitting TRBD2. The length of the CDR3 is 16 residues. V gave up 5 bases and J gave up 6 bases; unmatched junction bases: 14. Germline CDR1 reads SGHRS; CDR2 reads YFSETQ. CDR3 sequence: CASSHLTGGSGNEQFF. DNA of the CDR3: TGCGCCAGCAGTCACTTAACTGGCGGGAGTGGCAATGAGCAGTTCTTC.

The rearrangement uses TRBV9 and TRBJ2-1, with TRBD2 matching over 9 bases. CDR1 is SGDLS, CDR2 YYNGEE, per germline. Trimming at V came to 4 bases and at J to 5 bases, leaving 7 bases not matched to a gene. The CDR3 sequence is 15 residues long. CDR3 DNA: TGTGCCAGCAGCTTCCGAGTAGCGGGGGACAATGAGCAGTTCTTC. It yields the protein CASSFRVAGDNEQFF.

This chain connects TRBV7-6 to TRBJ2-7; TRBD2 might be the D (5 bases). From germline, CDR1 is SGHVS and CDR2 FNYEAQ. The CDR3 length is 16 residues. V was shortened by 3 bases and J by 0 bases, with 15 bases between the two germline ends. CDR3 coding DNA: TGTGCCAGCAGCTTGAAGGTCGAAGGGAGCTCCTACGAGCAGTACTTC. This codes for CASSLKVEGSSYEQYF.

The chain employs TRBV29-1 and TRBJ1-2, with 7 positions matching TRBD1. The CDR3 sequence is 15 residues long. The V gene's germline CDR1 is SQVTM and CDR2 ANQGSEA. The V segment lost 5 bases and the J segment 1 base; nucleotides outside the gene matches: 10. CDR3 nucleotide sequence: TGCAGCGTTTCACCGGGACAGAACTTTAACTATGGCTACACCTTC. This gives the protein CSVSPGQNFNYGYTF. Looking up the rest from reference TRBV29-1 and TRBJ1-2 gives the full variable domain: SAVISQKPSRDICQRGTSLTIQCQVDSQVTMMFWYRQQPGQSLTLIATANQGSEATYESGFVIDKFPISRPNLTFSTLTVSNMSPEDSSIYLCSVSPGQNFNYGYTFGSGTRLTVV.

This clone was counted only a few times. The CDR3 nucleotides are TGTGCCTGGAGACGATCCACAGGGGGCGCTTTCTTT. This codes for CAWRRSTGGAFF. This chain joins TRBV30 and TRBJ1-1, with 9 bases aligning to TRBD1. V lost 3 bases and J lost 11; bases outside the gene matches: 7. The CDR3 sequence is 12 residues long. Germline V CDR1 and CDR2: GTSNPN, SVGIG (reference sequence).

The V gene is TRBV9, the J gene TRBJ2-2; D is uncertain. Trimming removed 0 bases at V and 1 base at J, with 4 bases between. The CDR3 extends over 14 amino acids. Germline CDR1 and CDR2: SGDLS and YYNGEE. DNA of the CDR3: TGTGCCAGCAGCGTAGGCGTGAACACCGGGGAGCTGTTTTTT. This encodes CASSVGVNTGELFF.

This clone was seen only a few times. This chain uses TRBV5-1 with TRBJ2-3; a weak D match, TRBD1 (5 bases). The CDR3 loop spans 14 amino acids. Germline V gene sequence: CDR1 SGHRS, CDR2 YFSETQ. V gave up 5 bases and J gave up 6 bases, with 16 bases separating them. The CDR3 protein is CASRPAGSGDTQYF. The CDR3 DNA is TGCGCCAGCAGGCCCGCCGGATCAGGGGATACGCAGTATTTT.

The J gene is TRBJ2-7, the V gene TRBV4-1, with 10 bases aligning to TRBD2. V trimming: 1 base; J trimming: 4 bases; junction bases outside the gene matches: 10. Germline loops: CDR1 MGHRA, CDR2 YSYEKL. This CDR3 is built from 17 residues. The CDR3: CASSQGTGAGGQYEQYF. The CDR3 DNA is TGCGCCAGCAGCCAAGGAACAGGAGCGGGAGGGCAGTACGAGCAGTACTTC.

The CDR3 loop is CASSPGQGNTEAFF. The CDR3, as DNA: TGTGCCAGCAGCCCGGGACAGGGGAACACTGAAGCTTTCTTT. The rearrangement joins TRBV2 to TRBJ1-1; 9 bases are shared with TRBD1. The CDR3 spans 14 residues. Germline lookup yields CDR1 SNHLY and CDR2 FYNNEI. J lost 1 base, V lost 6 bases, and 3 bases had no gene match.

This clone was detected only a few times. This sequence joins TRBV19 and TRBJ1-1; tentative D call: TRBD1 (5 bases). V gave up 7 bases and J gave up 1 base, with 16 bases separating them. This CDR3 has 15 amino acids. Germline V gene sequence: CDR1 LNHDA, CDR2 SQIVND (reference sequence). The CDR3, as DNA: TGTGCCAGTACCCCACTGGGCAGGGCGAACACTGAAGCTTTCTTT. Its translation is CASTPLGRANTEAFF.

The rearrangement joins TRBV9 to TRBJ2-7, with D possibly being TRBD1 (6 bases). The CDR3 consists of 14 residues. V was cut by 0 bases and J by 0 bases, with 7 bases left in between. CDR1 and CDR2 (germline): SGDLS, YYNGEE. In nucleotides, the CDR3 is TGTGCCAGCAGCGTAGGGGGGCTCTCCTACGAGCAGTACTTC. This translates into CASSVGGLSYEQYF. Together with reference TRBV9 and TRBJ2-7, the CDR3 gives the full variable domain: DSGVTQTPKHLITATGQRVTLRCSPRSGDLSVYWYQQSLDQGLQFLIQYYNGEERAKGNILERFSAQQFPDLHSELNLSSLELGDSALYFCASSVGGLSYEQYFGPGTRLTVT.